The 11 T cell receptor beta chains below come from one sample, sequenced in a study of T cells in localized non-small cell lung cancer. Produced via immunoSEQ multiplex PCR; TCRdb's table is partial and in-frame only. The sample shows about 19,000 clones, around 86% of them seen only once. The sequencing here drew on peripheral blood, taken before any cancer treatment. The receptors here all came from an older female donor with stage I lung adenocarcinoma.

The CDR3, as DNA: TGTGCCAGCAGCTTAGAGGCGGGCACCGGGGAGCTGTTTTTT. Protein: CASSLEAGTGELFF. The V gene is TRBV11-2, the J gene TRBJ2-2; D might be TRBD2 (5 bases). V lost 0 bases and J 4 bases, leaving 6 bases between the germline ends. The CDR3 runs to 14 residues. The germline CDR1 and CDR2 sequences are SGHAT and FQNNGV.

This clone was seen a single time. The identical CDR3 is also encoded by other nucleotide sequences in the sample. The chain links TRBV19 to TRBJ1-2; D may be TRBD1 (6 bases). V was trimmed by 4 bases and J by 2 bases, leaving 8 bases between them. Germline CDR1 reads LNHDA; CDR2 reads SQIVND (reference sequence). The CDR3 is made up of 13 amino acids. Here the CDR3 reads CASSKQGNYGYTF. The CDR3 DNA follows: TGTGCCAGTAGTAAACAGGGAAACTATGGCTACACCTTC. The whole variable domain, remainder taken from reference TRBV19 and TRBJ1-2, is DGGITQSPKYLFRKEGQNVTLSCEQNLNHDAMYWYRQDPGQGLRLIYYSQIVNDFQKGDIAEGYSVSREKKESFPLTVTSAQKNPTAFYLCASSKQGNYGYTFGSGTRLTVV.

DNA for the CDR3: TGTGCCAGCAGCGTCGGGGGGCTTTCCTATGGCTACACCTTC. Protein product: CASSVGGLSYGYTF. The V and J genes are TRBV9 and TRBJ1-2; D is perhaps TRBD1 (6 bases). Trimming left V 2 bases short and J 4 bases short, with 12 bases between. The germline gives CDR1 SGDLS, CDR2 YYNGEE. The CDR3 contains 14 residues.

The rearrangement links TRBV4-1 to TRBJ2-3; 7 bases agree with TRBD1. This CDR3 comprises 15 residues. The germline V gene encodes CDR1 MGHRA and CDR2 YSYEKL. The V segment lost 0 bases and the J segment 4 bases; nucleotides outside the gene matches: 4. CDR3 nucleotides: TGCGCCAGCAGCCAAGATAGGGGGACAGCAGATACGCAGTATTTT. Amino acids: CASSQDRGTADTQYF.

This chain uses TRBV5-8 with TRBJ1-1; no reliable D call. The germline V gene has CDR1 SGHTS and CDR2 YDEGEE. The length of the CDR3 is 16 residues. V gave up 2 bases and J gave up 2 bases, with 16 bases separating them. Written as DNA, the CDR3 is TGTGCCAGCAGCTTTGGGGAGAGGGAGCTAAACACTGAAGCTTTCTTT. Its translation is CASSFGERELNTEAFF.

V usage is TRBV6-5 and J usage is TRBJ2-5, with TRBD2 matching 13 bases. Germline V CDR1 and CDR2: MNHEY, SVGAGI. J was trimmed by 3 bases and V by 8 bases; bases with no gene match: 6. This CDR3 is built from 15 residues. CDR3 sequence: CASPRTSGGEETQYF. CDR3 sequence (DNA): TGTGCCAGCCCTCGGACTAGCGGGGGCGAAGAGACCCAGTACTTC.

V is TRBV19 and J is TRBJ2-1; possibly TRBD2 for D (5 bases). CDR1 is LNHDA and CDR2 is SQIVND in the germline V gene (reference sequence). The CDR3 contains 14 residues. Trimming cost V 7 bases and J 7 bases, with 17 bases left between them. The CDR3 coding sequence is TGTGCCAGTAAAGAGGAAGCCTGGAGGAATGAGCAGTTCTTC. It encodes CASKEEAWRNEQFF.

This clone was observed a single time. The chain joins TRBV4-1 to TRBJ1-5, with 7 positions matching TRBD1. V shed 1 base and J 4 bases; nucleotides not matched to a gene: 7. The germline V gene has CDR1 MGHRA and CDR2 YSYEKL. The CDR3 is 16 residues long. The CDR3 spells CASSQGGTAVNQPQHF. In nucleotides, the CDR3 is TGCGCCAGCAGCCAAGGCGGGACAGCCGTAAATCAGCCCCAGCATTTT.

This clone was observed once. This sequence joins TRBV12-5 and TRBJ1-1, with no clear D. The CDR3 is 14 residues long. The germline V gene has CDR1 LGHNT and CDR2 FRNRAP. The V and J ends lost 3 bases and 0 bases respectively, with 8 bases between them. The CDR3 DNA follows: TGTGCTAGTGGTTTTAGACCCATGAACACTGAAGCTTTCTTT. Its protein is CASGFRPMNTEAFF.

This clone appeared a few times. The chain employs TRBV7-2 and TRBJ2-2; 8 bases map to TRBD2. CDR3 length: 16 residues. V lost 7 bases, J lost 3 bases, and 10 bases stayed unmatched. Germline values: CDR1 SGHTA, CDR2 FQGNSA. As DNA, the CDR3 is TGTGCCAGCACCCATCCGGGGGGGATTTACACCGGGGAGCTGTTTTTT. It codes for CASTHPGGIYTGELFF.

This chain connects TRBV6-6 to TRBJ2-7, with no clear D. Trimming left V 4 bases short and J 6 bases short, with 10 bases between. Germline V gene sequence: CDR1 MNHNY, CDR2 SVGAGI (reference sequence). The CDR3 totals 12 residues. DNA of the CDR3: TGTGCCAGCAGTTCCGGACCGCGCGAGCAGTACTTC. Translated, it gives CASSSGPREQYF.